This T cell receptor beta chain was profiled in a study of blood T cell repertoires in COVID-19. Study-wide context: In each case, the material was cDNA or gDNA derived from T cells, B-cell-depleted T cells, or PBMCs.

Here immunoSEQ multiplex PCR was the method, and the copy in TCRdb shows in-frame clones only, minus some. The data show fewer than 400,000 clones, roughly nine tenths seen once. The CDR3 has 13 amino acids. V dropped 7 bases and J dropped 4 bases, with 10 bases sitting between them. The specimen sequenced was peripheral blood. The TCR was taken from a woman aged 25-40 years with COVID-19, enrolled during active disease. This chain connects TRBV12-3 or TRBV12-4 to TRBJ2-2; no firm D call. The CDR3 region has the DNA TGTGCCAGCACCCTTGGCGGCACCGGGGAGCTGTTTTTT. Translation gives CASTLGGTGELFF.